Detailed here is one TCR beta chain. The antigen remains unidentified. The TCR beta cDNA libraries contained unique molecular identifiers. TCRdb recomputed calls from the PCR reads with MiXCR, one row per CDR3 protein. The table has hundreds of thousands of distinct CDR3 sequences, roughly three fifths seen once. This specimen belongs to a study of post-analysis software for immune sequencing data. The V gene end was trimmed by 6 bases and the J gene end by 7 bases; junction bases not matched to a gene: 3. Germline assignment: CDR1 SQVTM and CDR2 ANQGSEA. CDR3 length: 11 amino acids. Notes on the study in general: Relative to controls, patients with multiple sclerosis showed significantly lower normalized Chao1 diversity. There were about 5 TRBV segments more frequent in patients than controls, and TRBV5-6, TRBV5-1 and TRBV20-1 were among them.

Sequencing was done on a sample of blood. The V call is TRBV29-1, the J call TRBJ2-1; 7 positions match TRBD1. The origin of this receptor is a girl aged 2 to 10 with multiple sclerosis. CDR3 in DNA: TGCAGCGTCCCCAGGGGGAATGAGCAGTTCTTC. This encodes CSVPRGNEQFF.